This T cell receptor beta chain originates from a study of blood T cell repertoires in COVID-19. Study-level background: Sources were T cells, B-cell-depleted T cells, or PBMCs; the material itself was cDNA or gDNA.

In the study's own analysis: From reference gene primer amplification, estimates of nucleated cell counts were derived. Produced via immunoSEQ multiplex PCR; TCRdb's table is partial and in-frame only. From that table come the V and J calls and clone size; the DNA was used to work out D and trimming. The sample consists of tens of thousands of clones, around 91% of them appearing once. V was pared by 2 bases and J by 1 base, with 21 bases between. CDR1 is SGHRS, CDR2 YFSETQ, per germline. This CDR3 is 18 amino acids long. This sequence originates from a woman aged 55-75 years with active COVID-19. Source material: peripheral blood. This chain uses TRBV5-1 with TRBJ1-1; no clear D gene. CDR3 region: CASSLKRGEVGRNTEAFF. For the CDR3, the DNA is TGCGCCAGCAGCTTAAAAAGAGGTGAGGTGGGGAGGAACACTGAAGCTTTCTTT.